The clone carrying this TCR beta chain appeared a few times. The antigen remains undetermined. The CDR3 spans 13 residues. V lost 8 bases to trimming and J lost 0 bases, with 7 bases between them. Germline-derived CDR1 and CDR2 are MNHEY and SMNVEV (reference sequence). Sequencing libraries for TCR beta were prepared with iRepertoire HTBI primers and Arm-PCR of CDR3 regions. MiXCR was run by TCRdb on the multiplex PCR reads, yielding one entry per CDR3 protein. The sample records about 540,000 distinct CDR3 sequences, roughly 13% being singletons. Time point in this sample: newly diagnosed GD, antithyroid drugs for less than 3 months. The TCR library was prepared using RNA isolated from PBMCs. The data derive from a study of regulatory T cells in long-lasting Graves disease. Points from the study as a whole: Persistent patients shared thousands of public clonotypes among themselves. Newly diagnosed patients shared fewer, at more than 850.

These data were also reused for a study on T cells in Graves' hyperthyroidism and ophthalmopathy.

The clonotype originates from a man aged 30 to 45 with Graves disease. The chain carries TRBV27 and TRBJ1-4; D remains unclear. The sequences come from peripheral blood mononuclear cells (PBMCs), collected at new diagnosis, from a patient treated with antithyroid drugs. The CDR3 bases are TGTGCCAGCGGACCTGCAACTAATGAAAAACTGTTTTTT. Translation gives CASGPATNEKLFF.